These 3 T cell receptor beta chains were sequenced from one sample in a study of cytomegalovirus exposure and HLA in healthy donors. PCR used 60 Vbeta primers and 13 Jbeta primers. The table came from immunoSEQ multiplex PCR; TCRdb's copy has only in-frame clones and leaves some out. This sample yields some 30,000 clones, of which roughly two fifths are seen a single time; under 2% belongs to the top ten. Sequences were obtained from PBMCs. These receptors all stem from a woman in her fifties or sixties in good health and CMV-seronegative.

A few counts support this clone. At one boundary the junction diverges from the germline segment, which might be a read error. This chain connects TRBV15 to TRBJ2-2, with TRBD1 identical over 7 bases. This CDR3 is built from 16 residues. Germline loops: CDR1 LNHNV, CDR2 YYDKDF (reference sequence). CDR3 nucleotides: TGTGCCACCAGCGGAGACAGGGCTGGAGACACCGGGGAGCTGTTTTTT. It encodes CATSGDRAGDTGELFF.

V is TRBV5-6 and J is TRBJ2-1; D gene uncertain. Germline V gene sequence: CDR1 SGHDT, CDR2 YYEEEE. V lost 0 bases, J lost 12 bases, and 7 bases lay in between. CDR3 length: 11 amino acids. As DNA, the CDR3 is TGTGCCAGCAGCTTGGGGTCGCGGCAGTTCTTC. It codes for CASSLGSRQFF.

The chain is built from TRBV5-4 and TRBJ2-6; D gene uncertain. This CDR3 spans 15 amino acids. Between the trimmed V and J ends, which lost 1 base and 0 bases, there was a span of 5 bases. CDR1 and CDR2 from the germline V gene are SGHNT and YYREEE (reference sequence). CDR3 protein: CASSLSSSGANVLTF. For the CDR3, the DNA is TGTGCCAGCAGCTTGTCCAGCTCTGGGGCCAACGTCCTGACTTTC.